The clone carrying this T cell receptor (beta chain) has ten or more counts. V gave up 7 bases and J gave up 2 bases, with 11 bases separating them. The germline gives CDR1 MDHEN, CDR2 SYDVKM. The length of the CDR3 is 13 residues. This specimen belongs to a study of T cells in Graves' hyperthyroidism and ophthalmopathy. Diagnosis relied on clinical symptoms, serum thyroxine and TRAb, thyroid ultrasound and orbital computed tomography. Amplified TCR beta CDR3 regions came from RNA transcripts. The HTBI primer set drove a first-round RT-PCR of the TCR CDR3. TCRdb redid the calling of the multiplex PCR reads with MiXCR, one entry per CDR3 protein. The repertoire holds over 650,000 distinct CDR3 sequences, with 15% to 20% as singletons.

The V call is TRBV28, the J call TRBJ1-2; tentative D call: TRBD1 (5 bases). The receptor comes from a man in his late teens or twenties with Graves' hyperthyroidism. Sequenced material: blood. CDR3 region: CASTQTENYGYTF. The CDR3 DNA sequence: TGTGCCAGCACCCAGACAGAGAACTATGGCTACACCTTC.